The 27 T cell receptor beta chains below come from one sample, sequenced in a study of shared T cell receptors in the human thymus. Using immunoSEQ multiplex PCR, the repertoire was profiled, and TCRdb retains in-frame clones only, with some absent. The sample includes about 380,000 clones, approximately 95% seen only once; the top ten take about 0.02%. The sequenced sample was thymocytes. Receptor source: a human donor.

The rearrangement uses TRBV7-2 and TRBJ1-5, with 9 bases matching TRBD1. With 4 bases clipped from V and 3 bases from J, the junction kept 4 bases outside the gene matches. The CDR3 contains 15 residues. Germline V gene lookup returns CDR1 SGHTA and CDR2 FQGNSA. The CDR3 here is CASSSGTGNNQPQHF. The CDR3, as DNA: TGTGCCAGCAGCTCCGGGACAGGGAACAATCAGCCCCAGCATTTT.

The rearrangement links TRBV7-8 to TRBJ2-2; 9 bases line up with TRBD2. This CDR3 has 17 residues. Germline V CDR1 and CDR2: SGHVS, FQNEAQ. Trimming removed 2 bases from V and 8 bases from J; junction bases left unmatched: 12. CDR3 sequence (DNA): TGTGCCAGCAGCTTATACACACTTAGCGGGAGAAATGGGGAGCTGTTTTTT. It encodes CASSLYTLSGRNGELFF.

This clone was seen once. The chain recombines TRBV6-6 with TRBJ2-3; possibly TRBD1 for D (7 bases). Germline V gene lookup returns CDR1 MNHNY and CDR2 SVGAGI (reference sequence). V lost 4 bases to trimming and J lost 2 bases, with 16 bases between them. The CDR3 consists of 16 residues. CDR3 coding DNA: TGTGCCAGCAGTTCCCGGGGGACAGAGTACACAGATACGCAGTATTTT. This codes for CASSSRGTEYTDTQYF.

The V and J genes are TRBV7-9 and TRBJ2-3; 12 nucleotides align to TRBD2. The J segment lost 2 bases and the V segment lost 4 bases, leaving 7 bases of the junction unmatched. The CDR3 covers 17 residues. In germline, CDR1 is SEHNR, CDR2 FQNEAQ (reference sequence). The CDR3 reads CASSSLTSGRNTDTQYF. The CDR3 nucleotides are TGTGCCAGCAGCTCCCTGACTAGCGGGAGAAACACAGATACGCAGTATTTT. The full variable domain, in which reference TRBV7-9 and TRBJ2-3 provide the parts outside the CDR3, is DTGVSQNPRHKITKRGQNVTFRCDPISEHNRLYWYRQTLGQGPEFLTYFQNEAQLEKSRLLSDRFSAERPKGSFSTLEIQRTEQGDSAMYLCASSSLTSGRNTDTQYFGPGTRLTVL.

The chain uses TRBV12-5 and TRBJ1-1, with TRBD1 as a possible D gene (5 bases). The germline V and J ends were trimmed by 7 bases and 1 base, with 16 bases remaining between them. The germline V gene has CDR1 LGHNT and CDR2 FRNRAP. This CDR3 comprises 15 residues. CDR3 residues: CASAPWGGKNTEAFF. The CDR3 DNA follows: TGTGCTAGTGCCCCCTGGGGGGGAAAGAACACTGAAGCTTTCTTT.

This clone was observed a few times. This chain joins TRBV28 and TRBJ2-3; 7 bases are shared with TRBD2. CDR3 length: 17 residues. The V segment lost 3 bases and the J segment 3 bases; nucleotides outside the gene matches: 12. Germline assignment: CDR1 MDHEN and CDR2 SYDVKM. The chain's CDR3 is CASSLITRDYGTDTQYF. In DNA, the CDR3 is TGTGCCAGCAGTTTGATTACCCGGGACTATGGGACAGATACGCAGTATTTT. The variable domain in full, completed from reference TRBV28 and TRBJ2-3, reads DVKVTQSSRYLVKRTGEKVFLECVQDMDHENMFWYRQDPGLGLRLIYFSYDVKMKEKGDIPEGYSVSREKKERFSLILESASTNQTSMYLCASSLITRDYGTDTQYFGPGTRLTVL.

The chain employs TRBV14 and TRBJ2-1, with 9 bases aligning to TRBD1. Trimming at V came to 3 bases and at J to 6 bases, leaving 3 bases not matched to a gene. The CDR3 covers 14 residues. The V gene's germline CDR1 is SGHDN and CDR2 FVKESK. The CDR3 loop reads CASSQGTGINEQFF. In DNA, the CDR3 is TGTGCCAGCAGCCAGGGGACAGGGATCAATGAGCAGTTCTTC. Filled out from reference TRBV14 and TRBJ2-1, the complete variable domain reads EAGVTQFPSHSVIEKGQTVTLRCDPISGHDNLYWYRRVMGKEIKFLLHFVKESKQDESGMPNNRFLAERTGGTYSTLKVQPAELEDSGVYFCASSQGTGINEQFFGPGTRLTVL.

This chain links TRBV6-6 with TRBJ1-4; no clear D. CDR3 length equals 14 residues. V was shortened by 10 bases and J by 6 bases, with 18 bases between the two germline ends. Germline CDR1 and CDR2: MNHNY and SVGAGI (reference sequence). The CDR3 protein is CATSSTVYHEKLFF. In DNA form, the CDR3 reads TGTGCCACCTCCTCCACGGTCTATCATGAAAAACTGTTTTTT.

The CDR3 DNA follows: TGTGCCACCAGCCGGACTTTTACGCAGACCCAGTACTTC. The encoded protein is CATSRTFTQTQYF. V usage is TRBV15 and J usage is TRBJ2-5; D is possibly TRBD2 (5 bases). Germline V CDR1 and CDR2: LNHNV, YYDKDF (reference sequence). The V and J ends lost 5 bases and 6 bases respectively, with 13 bases between them. The CDR3 runs 13 residues.

CDR3 nucleotide sequence: TGTGCTAGTGGTAGGACAGGCGCTGGGGAGCAGTACTTC. It specifies CASGRTGAGEQYF. The chain is built from TRBV12-5 and TRBJ2-7; 7 bases fit TRBD1. This CDR3 comprises 13 residues. The V and J ends lost 5 bases and 7 bases, in that order; junction bases with no gene match: 8. The germline V gene encodes CDR1 LGHNT and CDR2 FRNRAP.

This clone appeared once. The chain has TRBV4-2 and TRBJ2-5; 10 bases fit TRBD2. V lost 4 bases, J lost 3 bases, and 8 bases stayed unmatched. This CDR3 has 16 residues. Germline CDR1 reads LGHNA; CDR2 reads YNFKEQ. CDR3 DNA sequence: TGTGCCAGCAGCCTACAAGCGGGAGGGCCGAAAGAGACCCAGTACTTC. This sequence encodes CASSLQAGGPKETQYF.

V usage is TRBV4-3 and J usage is TRBJ2-5; D may be TRBD2 (6 bases). The V and J ends lost 4 bases and 1 base respectively, with 22 bases between them. The CDR3 has 18 residues. CDR1 is LGHNA and CDR2 is YSLEER in the germline V gene. The CDR3 loop reads CASSRAYEVAGSQETQYF. CDR3 coding DNA: TGCGCCAGCAGCCGAGCCTACGAGGTCGCGGGAAGCCAAGAGACCCAGTACTTC.

V gene TRBV7-9 combines with J gene TRBJ2-7; 9 nucleotides agree with TRBD1. This CDR3 spans 15 amino acids. Germline V gene sequence: CDR1 SEHNR, CDR2 FQNEAQ (reference sequence). The V gene end was trimmed by 7 bases and the J gene end by 4 bases; junction bases not matched to a gene: 11. CDR3 nucleotides: TGTGCCAGCAACCTCGGGACAGGGAAGATTTACGAGCAGTACTTC. Encoded protein: CASNLGTGKIYEQYF.

The V call is TRBV14, the J call TRBJ2-7; no clear D gene. Germline V gives CDR1 SGHDN, CDR2 FVKESK. Between the trimmed V and J ends, which lost 1 base and 5 bases, there was a span of 12 bases. This CDR3 region has 14 residues. The CDR3 sequence is CASSQGRKGHEQYF. DNA of the CDR3: TGTGCCAGCAGCCAAGGAAGGAAGGGCCACGAGCAGTACTTC.

The V gene is TRBV19, the J gene TRBJ2-1; D possibly uses TRBD1 or TRBD2 (5 bases each). The germline CDR1 and CDR2 sequences are LNHDA and SQIVND (reference sequence). Deletions cut 1 base from V and 2 bases from J, with 15 bases between. This CDR3 has 17 amino acids. CDR3 residues: CASSIGDRPVPYNEQFF. The CDR3 DNA reads as TGTGCCAGTAGTATAGGGGACCGTCCTGTCCCCTACAATGAGCAGTTCTTC.

The chain couples TRBV13 to TRBJ1-2, with D hard to call. Germline V gene lookup returns CDR1 PRHDT and CDR2 FYEKMQ (reference sequence). The CDR3 covers 12 residues. V dropped 6 bases and J dropped 14 bases, with 19 bases sitting between them. CDR3 DNA sequence: TGTGCCAGCAGAGTAGGGTTAAGGATAAAGACCTTC. Encoded protein: CASRVGLRIKTF.

The rearrangement joins TRBV5-1 to TRBJ2-5; D gene unclear. With the DNA end fitting TRBJ2-7 better, the J assignment may be wrong. Germline V gene lookup returns CDR1 SGHRS and CDR2 YFSETQ. The CDR3 sequence is 11 residues long. The CDR3 DNA reads TGCGCCAGCAGCTTGGGAGGCGAGCAGTACTTC. As protein: CASSLGGEQYF.

This rearrangement joins TRBV5-5 to TRBJ2-7; 12 bases map to TRBD2. Germline V gives CDR1 SGHKS, CDR2 YYEKEE (reference sequence). CDR3 length: 15 amino acids. J was trimmed by 4 bases and V by 2 bases; bases with no gene match: 4. CDR3 protein: CASSFGLAGQYEQYF. CDR3 bases: TGTGCCAGCAGCTTCGGACTAGCGGGACAGTACGAGCAGTACTTC.

V is TRBV4-2 and J is TRBJ2-1; 16 nucleotides line up with TRBD2. Germline CDR1 LGHNA, CDR2 YNFKEQ. Trimming cost V 3 bases and J 4 bases; bases outside gene matches: 3. The CDR3 is 17 residues long. The CDR3, as DNA: TGTGCCAGCAGCCAGGCGGGACTAGCGGGAGGGTACAATGAGCAGTTCTTC. Translation: CASSQAGLAGGYNEQFF.

This chain connects TRBV7-2 to TRBJ2-5, with TRBD2 matching 9 bases. The germline V gene encodes CDR1 SGHTA and CDR2 FQGNSA. This CDR3 is built from 16 residues. Unmatched junction bases numbered 7, after V lost 0 bases and J lost 5 bases. CDR3 protein: CASSLASGRRGETQYF. In nucleotides, the CDR3 is TGTGCCAGCAGCTTAGCTAGCGGGAGAAGGGGGGAGACCCAGTACTTC. The full variable domain, in which reference TRBV7-2 and TRBJ2-5 provide the parts outside the CDR3, is GAGVSQSPSNKVTEKGKDVELRCDPISGHTALYWYRQSLGQGLEFLIYFQGNSAPDKSGLPSDRFSAERTGGSVSTLTIQRTQQEDSAVYLCASSLASGRRGETQYFGPGTRLLVL.

The V and J genes are TRBV13 and TRBJ2-1; either TRBD1 or TRBD2 may fit D (5 bases each). V was clipped by 3 bases and J by 2 bases, with 11 bases between them. The CDR3 is 15 amino acids. The germline gives CDR1 PRHDT, CDR2 FYEKMQ (reference sequence). CDR3 region: CASSLSRDPYNEQFF. Here the CDR3 DNA reads TGTGCCAGCAGCTTGAGTAGGGACCCCTACAATGAGCAGTTCTTC. The full variable domain, with the rest looked up from reference TRBV13 and TRBJ2-1, is AAGVIQSPRHLIKEKRETATLKCYPIPRHDTVYWYQQGPGQDPQFLISFYEKMQSDKGSIPDRFSAQQFSDYHSELNMSSLELGDSALYFCASSLSRDPYNEQFFGPGTRLTVL.

The V call is TRBV6-1, the J call TRBJ2-1; 8 bases align to TRBD1. J gave up 9 bases and V 5 bases, and 9 bases lay outside the gene matches. Germline CDR1 reads MNHNS; CDR2 reads SASEGT. This CDR3 spans 14 amino acids. The chain's CDR3 is CASSLTTGAGEQFF. The DNA for the CDR3 is TGTGCCAGCAGTCTGACGACAGGGGCAGGTGAGCAGTTCTTC.

The V gene is TRBV11-2, the J gene TRBJ2-3; D ambiguous. V was shortened by 5 bases and J by 3 bases, with 24 bases between the two germline ends. Germline V lookup: CDR1 SGHAT, CDR2 FQNNGV. The CDR3 is 18 amino acids. CDR3 DNA: TGTGCCAGCAGCGTCCTGGGCTCTTCCCCCGCCCCGACAGATACGCAGTATTTT. Its protein product is CASSVLGSSPAPTDTQYF. Full variable domain (remainder filled in from reference TRBV11-2 and TRBJ2-3): EAGVAQSPRYKIIEKRQSVAFWCNPISGHATLYWYQQILGQGPKLLIQFQNNGVVDDSQLPKDRFSAERLKGVDSTLKIQPAKLEDSAVYLCASSVLGSSPAPTDTQYFGPGTRLTVL.

The chain uses TRBV25-1 and TRBJ2-3, with TRBD2 matching over 8 bases. V shed 5 bases, J shed 1 base, and the junction held 5 bases outside the gene matches. The length of the CDR3 is 15 residues. The V gene's germline CDR1 is MGHDK and CDR2 SYGVNS. The CDR3 protein is CASSLSGSGTDTQYF. CDR3 nucleotides: TGTGCCAGCAGTTTAAGCGGGAGCGGCACAGATACGCAGTATTTT.

V is TRBV28 and J is TRBJ1-5, with a possible D match to TRBD1 (6 bases). Germline V lookup: CDR1 MDHEN, CDR2 SYDVKM. This CDR3 contains 14 residues. Trimming left V 6 bases short and J 7 bases short, with 16 bases between. This chain's CDR3 is CASSPTGLRQPQHF. CDR3 DNA: TGTGCCAGCAGCCCAACAGGGCTCAGGCAGCCCCAGCATTTT.

The genes are TRBV7-3 and TRBJ2-7, with D perhaps TRBD1 or TRBD2 (6 bases each). Germline V gives CDR1 SGHTA, CDR2 FQGTGA. V was shortened by 10 bases and J by 7 bases, with 23 bases between the two germline ends. The CDR3 length is 14 residues. Written as DNA, the CDR3 is TGTGCCATCAACGGGGGCTCCCTAGGGGGGGAGCAGTACTTC. Amino acids: CAINGGSLGGEQYF.

A single count supports this clone. The J gene is TRBJ1-3, the V gene TRBV6-6, with D unclear. The CDR3 sequence is 16 residues long. Germline loops: CDR1 MNHNY, CDR2 SVGAGI (reference sequence). Trimming left V 0 bases short and J 0 bases short, with 9 bases between. The CDR3 spells CASSYSNGHSGNTIYF. CDR3 DNA: TGTGCCAGCAGTTACTCGAACGGCCACTCTGGAAACACCATATATTTT.